This TCR beta chain was obtained from a study of T-cell memory formation after mild COVID-19. Study as a whole: TCR clusters were mostly confined to one donor each.

In TCRdb, the 5' RACE reads were re-called with MiXCR into one record per CDR3 protein. Here the sample spans under 450,000 distinct CDR3 sequences, 20% to 30% being singletons. A word on this clonotype: Its antigen is undetermined.

Trimming took off 5 bases at V and 5 bases at J, with 15 bases between the two ends. The CDR3 loop spans 13 amino acids. CDR1 GTSNPN and CDR2 SVGIG come from the germline V gene (reference sequence). Points from the study as a whole: Among clones contracting day 15 to 85, CD4/CD8 was balanced, whereas later expanders leaned CD4+. That cross-reactive memory joined was suggested by some responding clones appearing in pre-infection memory. SARS-CoV-2 specificity of second-wave clones peaking day 37 was unconfirmed.

This chain links TRBV30 with TRBJ2-5; D is perhaps TRBD1 (5 bases). The sequenced sample consisted of PBMCs or a T cell subset sorted from them (not recorded which). The clonotype was recovered from an adult woman who had mild COVID-19 (a few samples of this study predate the infection). Cell type and time point are not known. CDR3 amino acids: CAWGAQTWETQYF. The CDR3 DNA reads TGTGCCTGGGGGGCCCAGACGTGGGAGACCCAGTACTTC.